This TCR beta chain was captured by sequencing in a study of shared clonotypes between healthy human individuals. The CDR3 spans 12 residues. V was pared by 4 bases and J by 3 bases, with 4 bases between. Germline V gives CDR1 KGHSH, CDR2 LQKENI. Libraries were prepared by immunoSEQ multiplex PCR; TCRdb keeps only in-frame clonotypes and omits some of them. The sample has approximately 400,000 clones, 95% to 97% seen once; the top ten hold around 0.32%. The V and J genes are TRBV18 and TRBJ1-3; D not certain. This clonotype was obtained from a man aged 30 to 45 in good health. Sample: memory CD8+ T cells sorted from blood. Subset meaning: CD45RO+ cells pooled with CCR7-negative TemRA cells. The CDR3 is CASSQGGNTIYF. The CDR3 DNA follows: TGTGCCAGCTCACAGGGTGGAAACACCATATATTTT.